The 16 T cell receptor beta chains in this list originate from one sample, sequenced in a study of blood T cell repertoires in COVID-19. Data came from immunoSEQ multiplex PCR; TCRdb stores just in-frame clones and leaves some out. Altogether under 250,000 clones are present, 83% being singletons, with the ten largest covering approximately 2.6%. Sequenced material: peripheral blood. These receptors all come from a woman aged 70-85 years with active or convalescent COVID-19.

The chain carries TRBV6-5 and TRBJ1-1, with no clear D. Germline values: CDR1 MNHEY, CDR2 SVGAGI. Trimming removed 8 bases at V and 3 bases at J, with 13 bases between. The CDR3 sequence is 13 residues long. The DNA of the CDR3 is TGTGCCAGCCTGGGCTATTCGGACACTGAAGCTTTCTTT. It is translated as CASLGYSDTEAFF.

The chain links TRBV28 to TRBJ2-7; 8 nucleotides match TRBD1. Unmatched junction bases numbered 11, after V lost 6 bases and J lost 1 base. This CDR3 spans 16 amino acids. CDR1 is MDHEN and CDR2 is SYDVKM in the germline V gene. In DNA form, the CDR3 reads TGTGCCAGCAGCCCGGGACAGGCAGTTTCATCCTACGAGCAGTACTTC. Translating it yields CASSPGQAVSSYEQYF. Complete variable domain (other parts from reference TRBV28 and TRBJ2-7): DVKVTQSSRYLVKRTGEKVFLECVQDMDHENMFWYRQDPGLGLRLIYFSYDVKMKEKGDIPEGYSVSREKKERFSLILESASTNQTSMYLCASSPGQAVSSYEQYFGPGTRLTVT.

The J gene is TRBJ1-3, the V gene TRBV7-6, with TRBD1 as a possible D gene (5 bases). Looked up from germline, CDR1 is SGHVS and CDR2 is FNYEAQ. V shed 8 bases and J shed 0 bases, with 14 bases lying between them. This CDR3 has 15 residues. The CDR3: CASGEGTHSGNTIYF. The CDR3 coding sequence is TGTGCCAGCGGGGAGGGGACCCACTCTGGAAACACCATATATTTT.

V and J are TRBV6-2 or TRBV6-3 and TRBJ1-2, with D possibly being TRBD1 (5 bases). Trimming pared 5 bases from V and 3 bases from J, leaving 7 bases between. The CDR3 contains 12 residues. CDR1 is MNHEY and CDR2 is SVGEGT in the germline V gene. CDR3 bases: TGTGCCAGCAGTCAGGGCCACTATGGCTACACCTTC. Protein product: CASSQGHYGYTF.

The CDR3 here is CASSFIRDTEAFF. CDR3 DNA: TGTGCCAGCAGCTTTATACGGGACACTGAAGCTTTCTTT. This rearrangement joins TRBV7-9 to TRBJ1-1; D is unclear. Trimming pared 3 bases from V and 3 bases from J, leaving 8 bases between. This CDR3 has 13 amino acids. Germline V lookup: CDR1 SEHNR, CDR2 FQNEAQ (reference sequence).

The chain joins TRBV5-1 to TRBJ2-5; a possible D gene is TRBD1 (5 bases). V gave up 2 bases and J gave up 4 bases, with 12 bases separating them. Germline values: CDR1 SGHRS, CDR2 YFSETQ. This CDR3 is 14 amino acids long. The CDR3 region has the DNA TGCGCCAGCAGCTTTACGGCTCAGGGAGAGACCCAGTACTTC. Its protein is CASSFTAQGETQYF.

With respect to this clone: The CDR3 ends on some other residue instead of the conserved phenylalanine or tryptophan, so this is likely a read error. Because the CDR3's place on the DNA is in doubt, the DNA is left out and the CDR3 is given as listed by TCRdb. The chain is built from TRBV4-1 and TRBJ1-2. CDR1 is MGHRA and CDR2 is YSYEKL in the germline V gene. Termini included, the CDR3 measures 13 amino acids. CDR3 residues: CASSQEGSRLKLS.

V usage is TRBV5-1 and J usage is TRBJ1-4; D ambiguous. This CDR3 contains 13 residues. Germline V lookup: CDR1 SGHRS, CDR2 YFSETQ. The V and J ends lost 4 bases and 4 bases respectively, with 8 bases between them. CDR3 nucleotides: TGCGCCAGCAGCCTGAGCCGTAATGAAAAACTGTTTTTT. Protein sequence: CASSLSRNEKLFF. Drawing the rest from reference TRBV5-1 and TRBJ1-4, the complete variable domain is KAGVTQTPRYLIKTRGQQVTLSCSPISGHRSVSWYQQTPGQGLQFLFEYFSETQRNKGNFPGRFSGRQFSNSRSEMNVSTLELGDSALYLCASSLSRNEKLFFGSGTQLSVL.

The chain has TRBV5-4 and TRBJ2-7; 8 nucleotides match TRBD1. The length of the CDR3 is 15 residues. Germline trimming cut 0 bases from V and 7 bases from J; bases unmatched to any gene: 9. Germline CDR1 and CDR2: SGHNT and YYREEE (reference sequence). This chain's CDR3 is CASSLEVDREGEQYF. CDR3 DNA sequence: TGTGCCAGCAGCTTGGAGGTGGACAGGGAAGGAGAGCAGTACTTC.

For the CDR3, the DNA is TGTGCCAGCTCGCCCGGACAGGGGATTGAAAAACTGTTTTTT. Translating it yields CASSPGQGIEKLFF. V and J are TRBV18 and TRBJ1-4, with 9 bases aligning to TRBD1. CDR1 is KGHSH and CDR2 is LQKENI in the germline V gene. The CDR3 has 14 amino acids. V dropped 6 bases and J dropped 7; count of bases not matched to a gene: 6.

The chain joins TRBV19 to TRBJ2-2, with 7 bases that match TRBD2. Germline CDR1 is LNHDA and CDR2 is SQIVND (reference sequence). Trimming took 6 bases from V and 1 from J; bases not matched to a gene: 2. This CDR3 is 14 amino acids long. DNA of the CDR3: TGTGCCAGTAGCCCTAGCGGGAACACCGGGGAGCTGTTTTTT. Encoded protein: CASSPSGNTGELFF.

The chain employs TRBV7-9 and TRBJ1-1; D not resolved. This CDR3 has 15 amino acids. In germline, CDR1 is SEHNR, CDR2 FQNEAQ (reference sequence). The germline V and J ends were trimmed by 1 base and 2 bases, with 11 bases remaining between them. For the CDR3, the DNA is TGTGCCAGCAGCTTAGGGAGGGCAGTAAACACTGAAGCTTTCTTT. This gives the protein CASSLGRAVNTEAFF.

The chain recombines TRBV21-1 with TRBJ1-5. TRBV21-1 is assigned pseudogene status. This CDR3 has 17 amino acids. The CDR3 coding sequence is TGTGCCAGCAGCAACTCGGAGGGAGTTGGAAGCAATCAGCCCCAGCATTTT. This codes for CASSNSEGVGSNQPQHF.

This chain joins TRBV28 and TRBJ1-2; D ambiguous. The CDR3 contains 13 residues. Germline CDR1 MDHEN, CDR2 SYDVKM. Trimming left V 7 bases short and J 7 bases short, with 16 bases between. CDR3 nucleotides: TGTGCCAGCACCCTAGGAGGAGAAAGTGGCTACACCTTC. Translated: CASTLGGESGYTF.

This sequence joins TRBV7-9 and TRBJ2-7; possibly TRBD2 for D (6 bases). Germline CDR1 SEHNR, CDR2 FQNEAQ (reference sequence). This CDR3 comprises 14 residues. V lost 4 bases and J lost 8, with 18 bases in between. CDR3 sequence reads: CASSSLEGGEKQYF. CDR3 nucleotides: TGTGCCAGCAGCTCCCTTGAGGGAGGAGAAAAGCAGTACTTC. Looking up the rest from reference TRBV7-9 and TRBJ2-7 gives the full variable domain: DTGVSQNPRHKITKRGQNVTFRCDPISEHNRLYWYRQTLGQGPEFLTYFQNEAQLEKSRLLSDRFSAERPKGSFSTLEIQRTEQGDSAMYLCASSSLEGGEKQYFGPGTRLTVT.

V usage is TRBV6-6 and J usage is TRBJ2-1, with 8 bases fitting TRBD1. Germline V gene sequence: CDR1 MNHNY, CDR2 SVGAGI (reference sequence). This CDR3 has 16 amino acids. With V trimmed by 6 bases and J by 2 bases, 9 bases remained unmatched. The CDR3 coding sequence is TGTGCCAGCAGAATCCCCCAGGGGGCAGCCTACAATGAGCAGTTCTTC. Its translation: CASRIPQGAAYNEQFF.